The 19 T cell receptor beta chains presented below share a single source sample, sequenced in a study of shared clonotypes between healthy human individuals. Clones were sequenced by immunoSEQ multiplex PCR, and TCRdb holds only the in-frame ones, with some missing. This table has about 1,900,000 clones, about 95% appearing once. CD45RO-negative, CCR7-positively selected cells formed the naive CD8 fraction, excluding terminally differentiated effector memory CD45RA+ cells. The sequencing sample was made of naive CD8+ T cells sorted from blood. Receptors originate from a man between 18 and 35 years old in good health.

Notes on this clone: This CDR3 is also generated by other DNA sequences in the sample. This rearrangement joins TRBV6-1 to TRBJ2-7; D not resolved. The germline V gene encodes CDR1 MNHNS and CDR2 SASEGT. The V and J ends lost 2 bases and 0 bases respectively, with 5 bases between them. The CDR3 loop spans 13 amino acids. CDR3 bases: TGTGCCAGCAGTGAACCAGGCTCCTACGAGCAGTACTTC. It encodes CASSEPGSYEQYF.

The CDR3, as DNA: TGTGCCAGCAGCCCCCCGGGGATAGGGAATTCACCCCTCCACTTT. As protein: CASSPPGIGNSPLHF. This chain joins TRBV7-9 and TRBJ1-6; D ambiguous. The CDR3 length is 15 residues. Germline V CDR1 and CDR2: SEHNR, FQNEAQ (reference sequence). V lost 5 bases, J lost 7 bases, and 15 bases lay in between.

The CDR3 DNA sequence: TGTGCCACCAGTTCTGACAGGGGCGCCGAGCAGTACTTC. This translates into CATSSDRGAEQYF. The chain is built from TRBV15 and TRBJ2-7; 8 nucleotides align to TRBD1. The germline V gene has CDR1 LNHNV and CDR2 YYDKDF (reference sequence). The CDR3 is 13 residues long. After removal of 6 bases from V and 6 bases from J, the junction contained 7 bases not matched to a gene.

The chain combines TRBV5-6 with TRBJ1-2; 10 positions agree with TRBD1. The ends lost 2 bases at V and 7 bases at J; junction bases unmatched: 8. This CDR3 region has 15 residues. CDR1 SGHDT and CDR2 YYEEEE come from the germline V gene. The CDR3, as DNA: TGTGCCAGCAGCTTCATGACAGGGGGCCACTTTGGCTACACCTTC. This gives the protein CASSFMTGGHFGYTF.

V gene TRBV28 combines with J gene TRBJ1-2; tentatively, D is TRBD1 (6 bases). Looked up from germline, CDR1 is MDHEN and CDR2 is SYDVKM. Trimming took 6 bases from V and 4 from J, leaving 15 bases between them. This CDR3 has 14 residues. CDR3 sequence reads: CASRLRGGGYGYTF. For the CDR3, the DNA is TGTGCCAGCAGGCTCAGGGGAGGGGGCTATGGCTACACCTTC.

V gene TRBV15 combines with J gene TRBJ2-1; D gene ambiguous. CDR1 is LNHNV and CDR2 is YYDKDF in the germline V gene (reference sequence). The CDR3 runs 13 residues. The germline V and J ends were trimmed by 5 bases and 2 bases, with 7 bases remaining between them. The CDR3 loop reads CATSVGTYNEQFF. DNA for the CDR3: TGTGCCACCAGCGTGGGGACCTACAATGAGCAGTTCTTC. The full variable domain, completed using reference TRBV15 and TRBJ2-1, is DAMVIQNPRYQVTQFGKPVTLSCSQTLNHNVMYWYQQKSSQAPKLLFHYYDKDFNNEADTPDNFQSRRPNTSFCFLDIRSPGLGDTAMYLCATSVGTYNEQFFGPGTRLTVL.

Worth noting for this clone: Other nucleotide sequences from this sample produce the same CDR3. This chain uses TRBV6-1 with TRBJ1-1; D call uncertain. The germline V gene encodes CDR1 MNHNS and CDR2 SASEGT. There are 15 residues in the CDR3. V lost 0 bases, J lost 0 bases, and 8 bases lay in between. The CDR3 reads CASSEAGLMNTEAFF. The CDR3 DNA sequence: TGTGCCAGCAGTGAAGCCGGGCTAATGAACACTGAAGCTTTCTTT.

This clone was seen only once. A junction boundary mismatches the germline segment, possibly from a read error. The chain recombines TRBV4-1 with TRBJ2-5; 7 nucleotides line up with TRBD2. Germline V CDR1 and CDR2: MGHRA, YSYEKL. The CDR3 runs to 15 residues. This CDR3 reads CASTQRTGGQETQYF. CDR3 bases: TGCGCCAGCACCCAAAGGACGGGAGGCCAAGAGACCCAGTACTTC.

The chain recombines TRBV6-1 with TRBJ1-4; 7 bases are shared with TRBD1. The J segment lost 8 bases and the V segment lost 2 bases, leaving 5 bases of the junction unmatched. Per germline, CDR1 MNHNS and CDR2 SASEGT. The CDR3 is made up of 14 amino acids. The CDR3 region has the DNA TGTGCCAGCAGTGAAATACAGGGGAGGGAAAAACTGTTTTTT. Protein product: CASSEIQGREKLFF.

The CDR3 is CASSLDLTSAYNEQFF. For the CDR3, the DNA is TGTGCCAGCAGCTTAGATTTGACTAGCGCTTACAATGAGCAGTTCTTC. This rearrangement joins TRBV11-2 to TRBJ2-1; 8 bases map to TRBD2. The germline V gene has CDR1 SGHAT and CDR2 FQNNGV. This CDR3 contains 16 residues. Germline trimming cut 0 bases from V and 4 bases from J; bases unmatched to any gene: 5.

The chain joins TRBV30 to TRBJ2-7; 7 bases fit TRBD1. Trimming removed 6 bases from V and 2 bases from J; junction bases left unmatched: 4. Germline V lookup: CDR1 GTSNPN, CDR2 SVGIG (reference sequence). CDR3 length equals 12 residues. The CDR3: CACGDSAYEQYF. The CDR3 DNA follows: TGTGCCTGCGGGGACAGTGCCTACGAGCAGTACTTC.

This chain joins TRBV30 and TRBJ2-2; D is perhaps TRBD1 (6 bases). Germline CDR1 GTSNPN, CDR2 SVGIG (reference sequence). CDR3 size: 18 residues. Between the trimmed V and J ends, which lost 7 bases and 0 bases, there was a span of 24 bases. CDR3 nucleotide sequence: TGTGCCTCCTTCGATAACACAGGGTTGAGCGCGAACACCGGGGAGCTGTTTTTT. Its protein product is CASFDNTGLSANTGELFF.

The chain employs TRBV2 and TRBJ1-2, with D tentatively TRBD1 (5 bases). Germline-derived CDR1 and CDR2 are SNHLY and FYNNEI. There are 14 residues in the CDR3. Trimming pared 6 bases from V and 4 bases from J, leaving 15 bases between. As DNA, the CDR3 is TGTGCCAGCAGAGCCCCCGGGACCTTCTATGGCTACACCTTC. Protein: CASRAPGTFYGYTF.

CDR3 DNA: TGCGCCAGCAGCTTGGTTGGCAGGGACCACGAGCAGTACTTC. As protein: CASSLVGRDHEQYF. The chain employs TRBV5-1 and TRBJ2-7; tentatively, D is TRBD1 or TRBD2 (5 bases each). Germline V gene lookup returns CDR1 SGHRS and CDR2 YFSETQ. The ends were cut back, 0 bases at V and 5 bases at J, with 12 bases in the middle. This CDR3 has 14 amino acids.

The CDR3 spells CASSQKTKREASYEQYF. CDR3 DNA: TGCGCCAGCAGCCAAAAGACCAAACGGGAGGCCTCCTACGAGCAGTACTTC. The chain has TRBV4-1 and TRBJ2-7, with 7 bases fitting TRBD2. Germline CDR1 MGHRA, CDR2 YSYEKL. This CDR3 comprises 17 residues. The V gene end was trimmed by 2 bases and the J gene end by 0 bases; junction bases not matched to a gene: 10.

This chain joins TRBV30 and TRBJ2-5; D possibly matches TRBD1 or TRBD2 (5 bases each). The CDR3 covers 14 residues. Between the trimmed V and J ends, which lost 5 bases and 5 bases, there was a span of 18 bases. Germline CDR1 and CDR2: GTSNPN and SVGIG (reference sequence). The CDR3 is CAWAPGGSWETQYF. The CDR3 coding sequence is TGTGCCTGGGCCCCTGGGGGTAGCTGGGAGACCCAGTACTTC.

The genes are TRBV15 and TRBJ2-1; tentatively, D is TRBD2 (5 bases). The V gene's germline CDR1 is LNHNV and CDR2 YYDKDF (reference sequence). This CDR3 is 13 amino acids long. With 0 bases removed from V and 8 bases from J, the gap between germline ends came to 8 bases. The CDR3 protein is CATSRDNGDEQFF. The CDR3 DNA is TGTGCCACCAGCAGAGATAACGGGGATGAGCAGTTCTTC. Combining the CDR3 with reference TRBV15 and TRBJ2-1 gives the whole variable domain DAMVIQNPRYQVTQFGKPVTLSCSQTLNHNVMYWYQQKSSQAPKLLFHYYDKDFNNEADTPDNFQSRRPNTSFCFLDIRSPGLGDTAMYLCATSRDNGDEQFFGPGTRLTVL.

The rearrangement uses TRBV7-8 and TRBJ2-7, with a tentative D call TRBD2 (6 bases). The CDR3 contains 15 residues. Germline V gives CDR1 SGHVS, CDR2 FQNEAQ. Trimming shortened V by 1 base and J by 2 bases, and 12 bases separated the two germline ends. CDR3: CASSLGGARTYEQYF. The CDR3 nucleotides read TGTGCCAGCAGCTTAGGCGGGGCTAGAACCTACGAGCAGTACTTC.

This clone is a singleton in its sample. V gene TRBV2 combines with J gene TRBJ1-5, with a possible D match to TRBD1 (5 bases). This CDR3 is built from 15 residues. Germline CDR1 is SNHLY and CDR2 is FYNNEI. V was trimmed by 2 bases and J by 3 bases, leaving 11 bases between them. CDR3 sequence (DNA): TGTGCCAGCAGTGAAAGGGGCCAGCCCAATCAGCCCCAGCATTTT. Amino acids: CASSERGQPNQPQHF.